This T cell receptor beta chain comes out of a study of T cell responses to AZD1222 COVID-19 vaccine. Study at large: Analyses pooled second doses at about 4 or about 12 weeks.

V was shortened by 4 bases and J by 8 bases, with 17 bases between the two germline ends. Germline assignment: CDR1 MDHEN and CDR2 SYDVKM. The CDR3 is 15 amino acids. Overall study findings and caveats: Within unmutated variant regions lay the reported targets of nearly half of spike-specific TCRs.

TCRdb keeps only in-frame clones here, not all; method: immunoSEQ multiplex PCR. The profile shows about 98,000 clones, 88% of them singletons. In the case of this clone: The antigen is not known.

The chain uses TRBV28 and TRBJ1-4; D is unclear. Sample: peripheral blood, taken on day 0 of AZD1222 vaccination. This clonotype was obtained from an adult in good health. The CDR3 bases are TGTGCCAGCAGTTGGGTTGTTGGAGCCGGGGAAAAACTGTTTTTT. It codes for CASSWVVGAGEKLFF.